This T cell receptor (beta chain) was identified in a study of T cell clonality in common variable immunodeficiency. At least ten counts were recorded for this clone. Its antigen is undetermined. Sequencing was performed with immunoSEQ multiplex PCR; in TCRdb, only in-frame clones are kept and a portion is missing. The record shows around 24,000 clones for this sample, with no singletons present. Study-wide points: In common variable immunodeficiency, TCR beta chains reportedly carried fewer deletions and N-nucleotide insertions.

The sequence derives from a human donor with common variable immunodeficiency. The sample consisted of peripheral blood mononuclear cells.

Partial CDR3 DNA: TGCAGTGCATGGGCCGGACAGGGGGCTATCGCAGATACG. It encodes CSAWAGQGAIADT. The full CDR3 protein reads CSAWAGQGAIADTQYF. The chain joins TRBV20-1 to TRBJ2-3; 11 bases are shared with TRBD1. The CDR3 end is not reached by the read, which stops 3 residues before it; the germline J gene fills it in. The germline V gene has CDR1 DFQATT and CDR2 SNEGSKA (reference sequence). The CDR3 loop spans 16 amino acids. V lost 6 bases, J lost 4 bases, and 12 bases stayed unmatched.